Presented here are 13 T cell receptor beta chains from one specimen sequenced in a study of OX40 agonist ivuxolimab in advanced cancers. Receptor libraries were prepared by the immunoSEQ multiplex PCR assay. The source is immuneACCESS, and TCRdb retained only in-frame sequences with V and J called. Part of the clones is not carried over; for the studies checked, unresolved V genes explain less than half of this, and the remainder is unexplained. The sample data list over 100,000 clones, and roughly nine tenths of these were observed just once. Of the sample, approximately 0.99% is held by the ten largest clones. The material sequenced was CD4+ or CD8+ T cells sorted from blood, taken in a trial of the OX40 agonist ivuxolimab. The origin of the receptors is an adult with an advanced solid tumor such as melanoma, head and neck, liver or kidney cancer.

The chain couples TRBV28 to TRBJ1-2, with 8 bases identical to TRBD1. Germline V gene sequence: CDR1 MDHEN, CDR2 SYDVKM. The CDR3 is 14 amino acids. V gave up 6 bases and J gave up 4 bases; unmatched junction bases: 7. The CDR3 DNA reads as TGTGCCAGCAGCTTACAGGGGGTGCGCTATGGCTACACCTTC. Amino acids: CASSLQGVRYGYTF.

V usage is TRBV6-6 and J usage is TRBJ2-7, with TRBD2 identical over 7 bases. CDR1 and CDR2 from the germline V gene are MNHNY and SVGAGI (reference sequence). The CDR3 consists of 15 residues. V gave up 6 bases and J gave up 0 bases; unmatched junction bases: 8. CDR3 nucleotides: TGTGCCAGCAGCAATACGGGGGGAAGCTCCTACGAGCAGTACTTC. This gives the protein CASSNTGGSSYEQYF.

The count of this clone is one. The chain combines TRBV10-3 with TRBJ2-5; D not resolved. With the DNA end fitting TRBJ2-7 better, the J assignment may be wrong. The CDR3 contains 15 residues. From germline, CDR1 is ENHRY and CDR2 SYGVKD. CDR3 DNA sequence: TGTGCCATCAGTGAGAGCGACTTCTTCTCCTACGAGCAGTACTTC. Protein: CAISESDFFSYEQYF.

This chain links TRBV6-4 with TRBJ2-1; 7 bases are shared with TRBD2. This CDR3 has 15 residues. CDR1 is MRHNA, CDR2 SNTAGT, per germline. V was clipped by 6 bases and J by 2 bases; unmatched bases: 7. CDR3 bases: TGTGCCAGCAGCGATCTCGCGGGAGCCTACAATGAGCAGTTCTTC. Encoded protein: CASSDLAGAYNEQFF.

The chain uses TRBV14 and TRBJ1-1, with TRBD1 identical over 7 bases. CDR3 length: 14 residues. Germline-derived CDR1 and CDR2 are SGHDN and FVKESK. Unmatched junction bases numbered 8, after V lost 3 bases and J lost 7 bases. CDR3 bases: TGTGCCAGCAGCCAGTGGAGGGGGCCGGGTGAAGCTTTCTTT. It specifies CASSQWRGPGEAFF. The full variable domain, in which reference TRBV14 and TRBJ1-1 provide the parts outside the CDR3, is EAGVTQFPSHSVIEKGQTVTLRCDPISGHDNLYWYRRVMGKEIKFLLHFVKESKQDESGMPNNRFLAERTGGTYSTLKVQPAELEDSGVYFCASSQWRGPGEAFFGQGTRLTVV.

The chain has TRBV15 and TRBJ2-1; D is perhaps TRBD2 (6 bases). The CDR3 has 18 amino acids. V was trimmed by 6 bases and J by 5 bases, leaving 26 bases between them. CDR1 and CDR2 (germline): LNHNV, YYDKDF (reference sequence). CDR3 DNA sequence: TGTGCCACCAGGGACGAATGGCCGGGTAGCGGACAAGACAATGAGCAGTTCTTC. Amino acid sequence: CATRDEWPGSGQDNEQFF.

On this clone itself: A junction boundary mismatches the germline segment, possibly from a read error. The rearrangement joins TRBV10-3 to TRBJ1-1, with 12 bases fitting TRBD1. CDR3 length equals 17 residues. Germline CDR1 ENHRY, CDR2 SYGVKD. CDR3 region: CASSGTGGFCSHTEAFF. For the CDR3, the DNA is TGTGCCAGCAGTGGGACAGGGGGCTTTTGCAGCCACACTGAAGCTTTCTTT.

The V call is TRBV5-1, the J call TRBJ2-3; D gene unclear. The CDR3 covers 15 residues. Germline V gene sequence: CDR1 SGHRS, CDR2 YFSETQ. V was cut by 0 bases and J by 2 bases, with 10 bases left in between. In DNA, the CDR3 is TGCGCCAGCAGCTTGGCTCTAGGGAACACAGATACGCAGTATTTT. This gives the protein CASSLALGNTDTQYF.

This clone was recorded a few times. This chain joins TRBV20-1 and TRBJ1-1; TRBD1 is a possible D gene (5 bases). V lost 4 bases, J lost 7 bases, and 10 bases lay in between. The germline V gene has CDR1 DFQATT and CDR2 SNEGSKA (reference sequence). The CDR3 is made up of 11 amino acids. CDR3 loop: CSAKGPIEAFF. CDR3 coding DNA: TGCAGTGCTAAGGGGCCCATTGAAGCTTTCTTT.

Details on this clone: One junction end disagrees with the germline gene, perhaps due to a read error. The V and J genes are TRBV6-6 and TRBJ2-7; no firm D call. The CDR3 loop spans 12 amino acids. Per germline, CDR1 MNHNY and CDR2 SVGAGI (reference sequence). The CDR3 DNA is TGTGCCAGCAGTTACTACAGCGACGAGCAGCACTTC. Its translation: CASSYYSDEQHF.

The chain employs TRBV29-1 and TRBJ2-7; no clear D gene. Trimming shortened V by 4 bases and J by 3 bases, and 10 bases separated the two germline ends. The CDR3 extends over 12 amino acids. Germline V CDR1 and CDR2: SQVTM, ANQGSEA. The CDR3 loop reads CSVALTSYEQYF. CDR3 nucleotide sequence: TGCAGCGTTGCATTGACAAGCTACGAGCAGTACTTC.

The chain employs TRBV5-1 and TRBJ2-1; unclear D gene. V shed 1 base and J shed 1 base, with 9 bases lying between them. Germline lookup yields CDR1 SGHRS and CDR2 YFSETQ. This CDR3 comprises 15 residues. The CDR3 is CASSLWESSYNEQFF. The CDR3 bases are TGCGCCAGCAGCTTGTGGGAAAGTTCCTACAATGAGCAGTTCTTC.

This sequence joins TRBV5-6 and TRBJ1-1; D is perhaps TRBD1 (6 bases). The CDR3 loop spans 16 amino acids. Deletions cut 3 bases from V and 1 base from J, with 16 bases between. Germline-derived CDR1 and CDR2 are SGHDT and YYEEEE. The CDR3 nucleotides read TGTGCCAGCAGCTACCTAGACAGGCCCGGGAACACTGAAGCTTTCTTT. Translated, it gives CASSYLDRPGNTEAFF.